This TCR beta chain was sequenced during a study of cytomegalovirus exposure and HLA in healthy donors. Study-level information: Early on, a data release was issued that held approximately 78 million unique TCRs from HLA-typed donors.

Use of 60 Vbeta and 13 Jbeta primers characterized the PCR. This table comes from immunoSEQ multiplex PCR, and its TCRdb copy is limited to in-frame clones, with some not included. This table holds about 120,000 clones, around 78% found once. The V gene's germline CDR1 is MNHNS and CDR2 SASEGT. CDR3 length: 18 residues. Between the trimmed V and J ends, which lost 0 bases and 4 bases, there was a span of 21 bases. Study-level points and caveats: The likely explanation for a cluster of highly shared sequence variants was sequencing artifact. TCR beta V- and J-gene trimming was later associated with a missense DCLRE1C variant. For most TCR beta V segments, an earlier analysis put the productive rate at about 87% or about 30% of the time.

Concerning this clone itself: Antigen: not known.

This sequence joins TRBV6-1 and TRBJ1-2; D is unclear. The receptor was isolated from a woman aged 25 to 39 in good health and CMV-seropositive. Sequencing used PBMCs. CDR3 nucleotide sequence: TGTGCCAGCAGTGAAGCGTATGGGGAGGGTGTCACGACCTATGGCTACACCTTC. Translation: CASSEAYGEGVTTYGYTF.